Below are 29 T cell receptor beta chains sequenced from a single sample in a study of control samples from healthy donors and cancer patients. Method: immunoSEQ multiplex PCR; TCRdb's copy keeps in-frame clones and lacks some. The sample yields more than 75,000 clones, about 90% seen once. The sample comprised PBMCs. These receptors were collected from a woman in her fifties or sixties with head and neck cancer.

The genes are TRBV19 and TRBJ2-3; 7 bases line up with TRBD1. The CDR3 runs 13 residues. The germline gives CDR1 LNHDA, CDR2 SQIVND (reference sequence). With V trimmed by 9 bases and J by 2 bases, 5 bases remained unmatched. The CDR3 nucleotides are TGTGCCAGCGGACAGGAGCTCACAGATACGCAGTATTTT. This codes for CASGQELTDTQYF.

This chain joins TRBV6-6 and TRBJ1-5; 7 bases line up with TRBD1. The CDR3 contains 15 residues. Per germline, CDR1 MNHNY and CDR2 SVGAGI (reference sequence). The ends lost 5 bases at V and 2 bases at J; junction bases unmatched: 6. CDR3 region: CASSDPGGRNQPQHF. For the CDR3, the DNA is TGTGCCAGCAGTGATCCAGGGGGTCGCAATCAGCCCCAGCATTTT.

In its sample, this clone was seen a few times. The gene calls are TRBV14 and TRBJ1-1; D unresolved. The ends were cut back, 4 bases at V and 1 base at J, with 7 bases in the middle. The CDR3 has 13 residues. CDR1 and CDR2 from the germline V gene are SGHDN and FVKESK. CDR3: CASSRDRNTEAFF. The CDR3, as DNA: TGTGCCAGCAGCCGTGACCGGAACACTGAAGCTTTCTTT.

The chain couples TRBV6-2 or TRBV6-3 to TRBJ2-7; 7 bases are a match to TRBD1. The CDR3 length is 15 residues. J gave up 4 bases and V 2 bases, and 8 bases lay outside the gene matches. Germline V gives CDR1 MNHEY, CDR2 SVGEGT. The CDR3 region has the DNA TGTGCCAGCAGTTACAGTTTGGGACAGTTATACGAGCAGTACTTC. Encoded protein: CASSYSLGQLYEQYF.

This chain uses TRBV11-2 with TRBJ2-7; D is perhaps TRBD2 (5 bases). Germline assignment: CDR1 SGHAT and CDR2 FQNNGV. The length of the CDR3 is 14 residues. Trimming removed 6 bases at V and 1 base at J, with 13 bases between. CDR3: CASSRERISYEQYF. The CDR3 DNA reads as TGTGCCAGCAGTAGAGAGCGGATATCCTACGAGCAGTACTTC.

This sequence joins TRBV2 and TRBJ1-1; 11 bases line up with TRBD1. The germline V gene has CDR1 SNHLY and CDR2 FYNNEI. V shed 2 bases and J 0 bases; nucleotides not matched to a gene: 5. This CDR3 has 17 amino acids. As DNA, the CDR3 is TGTGCCAGCAGTGAACGGGACAGGGGGATCATGAACACTGAAGCTTTCTTT. Protein: CASSERDRGIMNTEAFF.

This rearrangement joins TRBV28 to TRBJ1-5; D not certain. V was clipped by 6 bases and J by 6 bases, with 12 bases between them. The germline V gene encodes CDR1 MDHEN and CDR2 SYDVKM. CDR3 length: 13 residues. The CDR3 DNA reads as TGTGCCAGCAGACCTCCATCGGCTCAGCCCCAGCATTTT. It codes for CASRPPSAQPQHF.

The chain has TRBV7-3 and TRBJ2-2; TRBD2 matches at 11 bases. Losses at the gene ends were 1 base for V and 4 bases for J; bases not matched to a gene: 5. The germline CDR1 and CDR2 sequences are SGHTA and FQGTGA. CDR3 length: 17 residues. The CDR3 DNA sequence: TGTGCCAGCAGCTTAATGGGGGGACTAGCGGTCACCGGGGAGCTGTTTTTT. Protein product: CASSLMGGLAVTGELFF.

V and J are TRBV6-5 and TRBJ1-5, with D hard to call. Germline V gene data show CDR1 as MNHEY and CDR2 as SVGAGI. V shed 6 bases and J shed 4 bases, with 13 bases lying between them. The CDR3 sequence is 14 residues long. The CDR3 protein is CASSLDWGNQPQHF. CDR3 nucleotide sequence: TGTGCCAGCAGCCTCGATTGGGGAAATCAGCCCCAGCATTTT.

The chain uses TRBV9 and TRBJ1-5, with unresolved D. This CDR3 region has 13 residues. From germline, CDR1 is SGDLS and CDR2 YYNGEE. Trimming left V 0 bases short and J 5 bases short, with 6 bases between. The chain's CDR3 is CASSVDTDQPQHF. The CDR3 coding sequence is TGTGCCAGCAGCGTAGACACCGATCAGCCCCAGCATTTT.

This clone was seen a single time. The rearrangement joins TRBV18 to TRBJ1-4; D is unclear. CDR3 length: 14 amino acids. Germline assignment: CDR1 KGHSH and CDR2 LQKENI. V was pared by 3 bases and J by 5 bases, with 10 bases between. The CDR3 region is CASSPTRENEKLFF. The CDR3 DNA reads TGTGCCAGCTCACCGACCAGAGAAAATGAAAAACTGTTTTTT.

The CDR3 nucleotides are TGTGCCAGCAGCGTAAGCTCTGGGGCCAACGTCCTGACTTTC. Translated: CASSVSSGANVLTF. The chain links TRBV9 to TRBJ2-6; D remains ambiguous. The CDR3 contains 14 residues. Trimming shortened V by 1 base and J by 0 bases, and 2 bases separated the two germline ends. Germline loops: CDR1 SGDLS, CDR2 YYNGEE.

The chain links TRBV19 to TRBJ2-3; no clear D gene. Trimming removed 8 bases at V and 0 bases at J, with 15 bases between. Germline V lookup: CDR1 LNHDA, CDR2 SQIVND (reference sequence). The CDR3 is made up of 15 amino acids. The chain's CDR3 is CASSDWMRSTDTQYF. The DNA of the CDR3 is TGTGCCAGTTCGGATTGGATGCGTAGCACAGATACGCAGTATTTT. Based on the CDR3 plus reference TRBV19 and TRBJ2-3, the full variable domain is DGGITQSPKYLFRKEGQNVTLSCEQNLNHDAMYWYRQDPGQGLRLIYYSQIVNDFQKGDIAEGYSVSREKKESFPLTVTSAQKNPTAFYLCASSDWMRSTDTQYFGPGTRLTVL.

The rearrangement uses TRBV3-1 (or the pseudogene TRBV3-2) and TRBJ2-7; 9 nucleotides align to TRBD1. Germline CDR1 LGHDT, CDR2 YNNKEL (reference sequence). Trimming took 4 bases from V and 4 from J; bases not matched to a gene: 23. The CDR3 sequence is 20 residues long. CDR3 amino acids: CASSRTTGTGRRKAWYEQYF. CDR3 nucleotides: TGTGCCAGCAGCCGAACCACCGGGACAGGGAGACGAAAGGCCTGGTACGAGCAGTACTTC.

The V call is TRBV7-2, the J call TRBJ2-2; D is unclear. This CDR3 has 15 amino acids. Trimming removed 0 bases at V and 2 bases at J, with 7 bases between. Germline CDR1 SGHTA, CDR2 FQGNSA. The CDR3 region is CASSLAQSNTGELFF. The CDR3 region has the DNA TGTGCCAGCAGCTTAGCGCAGAGTAACACCGGGGAGCTGTTTTTT.

This chain joins TRBV7-9 and TRBJ2-5; D not certain. Deletions cut 3 bases from V and 5 bases from J, with 10 bases between. CDR3 length equals 13 residues. Germline lookup yields CDR1 SEHNR and CDR2 FQNEAQ (reference sequence). CDR3 in amino acids: CASSFGGEETQYF. CDR3 bases: TGTGCCAGCAGCTTCGGCGGCGAGGAGACCCAGTACTTC.

V usage is TRBV18 and J usage is TRBJ2-1; possibly TRBD2 for D (5 bases). The CDR3 spans 16 residues. Germline V gene data show CDR1 as KGHSH and CDR2 as LQKENI. The V and J ends lost 3 bases and 0 bases respectively, with 12 bases between them. In DNA, the CDR3 is TGTGCCAGCTCACCTAACCGGGATCCCTCCTACAATGAGCAGTTCTTC. It encodes CASSPNRDPSYNEQFF.

The chain links TRBV28 to TRBJ2-7; 7 nucleotides line up with TRBD2. The CDR3 is made up of 15 amino acids. Germline V gene data show CDR1 as MDHEN and CDR2 as SYDVKM. V lost 7 bases to trimming and J lost 0 bases; unmatched junction nucleotides: 9. CDR3 DNA sequence: TGTGCCAGCAAGGTTTTAATAGCGGGCTCCTACGAGCAGTACTTC. Translated: CASKVLIAGSYEQYF. Full variable domain (missing parts from reference TRBV28 and TRBJ2-7): DVKVTQSSRYLVKRTGEKVFLECVQDMDHENMFWYRQDPGLGLRLIYFSYDVKMKEKGDIPEGYSVSREKKERFSLILESASTNQTSMYLCASKVLIAGSYEQYFGPGTRLTVT.

The gene calls are TRBV10-2 and TRBJ1-1; D gene uncertain. CDR1 is WSHSY, CDR2 SAAADI, per germline. Trimming left V 4 bases short and J 6 bases short, with 15 bases between. The CDR3 has 14 amino acids. In DNA, the CDR3 is TGCGCCAGCAGTGTTGGAGGTAACGGCCCTGAAGCTTTCTTT. Translating gives CASSVGGNGPEAFF.

This chain connects TRBV7-3 to TRBJ2-1, with D unclear. CDR1 SGHTA and CDR2 FQGTGA come from the germline V gene. The CDR3 is made up of 13 amino acids. Between the trimmed V and J ends, which lost 6 bases and 6 bases, there was a span of 12 bases. The CDR3 spells CASSSIPGNEQFF. The DNA of the CDR3 is TGTGCCAGCAGTTCTATACCAGGCAATGAGCAGTTCTTC.

V is TRBV7-8 and J is TRBJ2-7, with a weak D call TRBD2 (6 bases). V lost 1 base and J lost 0, with 10 bases in between. This CDR3 contains 15 residues. Germline V CDR1 and CDR2: SGHVS, FQNEAQ. This chain's CDR3 is CASSLGRGSSYEQYF. Written as DNA, the CDR3 is TGTGCCAGCAGCTTAGGTCGGGGGAGCTCCTACGAGCAGTACTTC.

This clone was counted a few times. The rearrangement uses TRBV12-3 or TRBV12-4 and TRBJ2-3; D is undetermined. The CDR3 loop spans 11 amino acids. V dropped 7 bases and J dropped 0 bases, with 2 bases sitting between them. The CDR3 bases are TGTGCCAGCACGAGCACAGATACGCAGTATTTT. Translating it yields CASTSTDTQYF.

V usage is TRBV2 and J usage is TRBJ2-1; D unresolved. Germline values: CDR1 SNHLY, CDR2 FYNNEI. V dropped 4 bases and J dropped 9 bases, with 16 bases sitting between them. The CDR3 totals 14 residues. CDR3 sequence reads: CASSGLKGIGEQFF. The CDR3 DNA is TGTGCCAGCAGTGGTTTAAAAGGAATAGGTGAGCAGTTCTTC.

The sample holds one count of this clone. The rearrangement joins TRBV5-5 to TRBJ1-6, with D perhaps TRBD1 (6 bases). CDR1 and CDR2 (germline): SGHKS, YYEKEE (reference sequence). The CDR3 has 14 residues. The V end was cut by 5 bases, the J end by 7 bases, with 13 bases between. In DNA, the CDR3 is TGTGCCAGCAGTTTTAGGGGGATGAATTCACCCCTCCACTTT. Amino acids: CASSFRGMNSPLHF. The entire variable domain, with the rest obtained from reference TRBV5-5 and TRBJ1-6, is as follows: DAGVTQSPTHLIKTRGQQVTLRCSPISGHKSVSWYQQVLGQGPQFIFQYYEKEERGRGNFPDRFSARQFPNYSSELNVNALLLGDSALYLCASSFRGMNSPLHFGNGTRLTVT.

The chain has TRBV18 and TRBJ2-1, with 9 bases aligning to TRBD2. After removal of 2 bases from V and 7 bases from J, the junction contained 12 bases not matched to a gene. The CDR3 has 17 amino acids. Looked up from germline, CDR1 is KGHSH and CDR2 is LQKENI. CDR3 amino acids: CASSPEVAGAGENEQFF. The CDR3 DNA is TGTGCCAGCTCACCAGAGGTAGCGGGAGCCGGAGAAAATGAGCAGTTCTTC.

This chain links TRBV19 with TRBJ1-5; D is unresolved. The CDR3 totals 12 residues. V was pared by 6 bases and J by 1 base, with 4 bases between. From germline, CDR1 is LNHDA and CDR2 SQIVND (reference sequence). The CDR3 sequence: CASSGSNQPQHF. CDR3 sequence (DNA): TGTGCCAGTAGCGGGAGCAATCAGCCCCAGCATTTT.

The genes are TRBV3-1 (or the pseudogene TRBV3-2) and TRBJ2-1, with TRBD1 matching 8 bases. The V and J ends lost 3 bases and 9 bases, in that order; junction bases with no gene match: 4. This CDR3 region has 13 residues. Per the germline V gene, CDR1 is LGHDT and CDR2 is YNNKEL (reference sequence). Here the CDR3 reads CASSHHTGGEQFF. The CDR3 coding sequence is TGTGCCAGCAGCCACCATACAGGGGGTGAGCAGTTCTTC.

The chain joins TRBV19 to TRBJ2-1, with 12 bases that match TRBD2. This CDR3 contains 16 residues. The ends lost 2 bases at V and 3 bases at J; junction bases unmatched: 2. Germline loops: CDR1 LNHDA, CDR2 SQIVND (reference sequence). Here the CDR3 reads CASSIRLAGVYNEQFF. For the CDR3, the DNA is TGTGCCAGTAGTATAAGACTAGCGGGAGTCTACAATGAGCAGTTCTTC.

V gene TRBV5-5 combines with J gene TRBJ2-7; no firm D call. Trimming took 0 bases from V and 0 from J, leaving 7 bases between them. The CDR3 runs 14 residues. Looked up from germline, CDR1 is SGHKS and CDR2 is YYEKEE (reference sequence). CDR3 sequence (DNA): TGTGCCAGCAGCTTGGTTGGCGGCTCCTACGAGCAGTACTTC. Its protein is CASSLVGGSYEQYF. Complete variable domain (other parts from reference TRBV5-5 and TRBJ2-7): DAGVTQSPTHLIKTRGQQVTLRCSPISGHKSVSWYQQVLGQGPQFIFQYYEKEERGRGNFPDRFSARQFPNYSSELNVNALLLGDSALYLCASSLVGGSYEQYFGPGTRLTVT.